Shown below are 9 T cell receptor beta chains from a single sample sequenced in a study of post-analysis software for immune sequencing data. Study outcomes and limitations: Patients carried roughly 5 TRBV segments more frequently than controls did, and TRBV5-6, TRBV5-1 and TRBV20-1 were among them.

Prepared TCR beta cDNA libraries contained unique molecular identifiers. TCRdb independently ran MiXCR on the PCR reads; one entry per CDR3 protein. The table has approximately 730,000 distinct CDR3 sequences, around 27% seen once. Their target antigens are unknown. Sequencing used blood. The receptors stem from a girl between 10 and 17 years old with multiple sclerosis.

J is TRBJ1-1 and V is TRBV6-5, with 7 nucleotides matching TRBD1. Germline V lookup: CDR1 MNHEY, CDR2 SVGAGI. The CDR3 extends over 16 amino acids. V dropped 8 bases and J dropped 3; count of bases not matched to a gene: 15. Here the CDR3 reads CASGKTGTTGDTEAFF. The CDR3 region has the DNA TGTGCCAGCGGCAAAACCGGGACAACAGGGGACACTGAAGCTTTCTTT.

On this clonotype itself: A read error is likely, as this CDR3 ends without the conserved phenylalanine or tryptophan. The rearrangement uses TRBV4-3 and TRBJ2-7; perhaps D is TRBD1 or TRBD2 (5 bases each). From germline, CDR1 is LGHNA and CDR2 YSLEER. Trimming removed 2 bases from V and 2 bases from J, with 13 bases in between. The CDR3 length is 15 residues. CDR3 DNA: TGCGCCAGCAGCCAAAACCGGGACCCAACCTACGAGCAGTACTTA. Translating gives CASSQNRDPTYEQYL.

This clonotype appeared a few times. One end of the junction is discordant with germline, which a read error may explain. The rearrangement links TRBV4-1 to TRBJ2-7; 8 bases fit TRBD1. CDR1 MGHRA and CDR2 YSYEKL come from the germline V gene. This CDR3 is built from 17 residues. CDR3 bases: TGCGCCAGCAGCAAAGACCCCCTCGGGGGACAGGTCCACGAGCAGTACTTC. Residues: CASSKDPLGGQVHEQYF.

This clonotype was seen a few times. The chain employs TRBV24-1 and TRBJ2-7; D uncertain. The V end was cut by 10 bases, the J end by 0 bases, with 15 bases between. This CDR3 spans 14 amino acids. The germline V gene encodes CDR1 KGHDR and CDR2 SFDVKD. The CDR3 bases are TGTGCCACAGCCCATAGCACGGACTCCTACGAGCAGTACTTC. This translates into CATAHSTDSYEQYF.

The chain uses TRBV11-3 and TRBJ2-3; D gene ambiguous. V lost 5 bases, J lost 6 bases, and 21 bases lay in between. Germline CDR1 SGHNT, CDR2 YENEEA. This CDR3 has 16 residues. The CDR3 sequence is CASSPDGQEPWDTQYF. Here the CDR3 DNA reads TGTGCCAGCAGCCCGGATGGGCAGGAACCCTGGGATACGCAGTATTTT. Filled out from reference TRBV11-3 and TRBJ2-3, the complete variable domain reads EAGVVQSPRYKIIEKKQPVAFWCNPISGHNTLYWYLQNLGQGPELLIRYENEEAVDDSQLPKDRFSAERLKGVDSTLKIQPAELGDSAVYLCASSPDGQEPWDTQYFGPGTRLTVL.

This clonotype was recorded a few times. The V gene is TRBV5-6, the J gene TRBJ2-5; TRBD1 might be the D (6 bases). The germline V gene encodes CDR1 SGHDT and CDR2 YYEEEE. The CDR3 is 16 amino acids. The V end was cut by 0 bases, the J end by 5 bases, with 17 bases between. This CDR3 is CASSLGTGTKMETQYF. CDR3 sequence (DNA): TGTGCCAGCAGCTTGGGTACCGGGACAAAGATGGAGACCCAGTACTTC.

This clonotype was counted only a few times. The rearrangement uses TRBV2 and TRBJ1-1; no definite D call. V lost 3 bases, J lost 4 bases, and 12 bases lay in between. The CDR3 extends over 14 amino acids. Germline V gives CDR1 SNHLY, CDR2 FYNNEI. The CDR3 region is CASSDQKGSTEAFF. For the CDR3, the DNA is TGTGCCAGCAGTGATCAGAAGGGCAGCACTGAAGCTTTCTTT.

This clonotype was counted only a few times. Here the CDR3 reads CASSLQAGQRGETQYF. CDR3 DNA: TGCGCCAGCAGCTTGCAGGCAGGCCAAAGAGGAGAGACCCAGTACTTC. The rearrangement joins TRBV5-1 to TRBJ2-5; D gene uncertain. CDR3 length: 16 residues. Germline CDR1 SGHRS, CDR2 YFSETQ. Trimming shortened V by 1 base and J by 4 bases, and 17 bases separated the two germline ends.

This CDR3 is CASSPGRGRTEAFF. The DNA for the CDR3 is TGTGCCAGCAGCCCCGGGCGTGGGAGGACTGAAGCTTTCTTT. V and J are TRBV11-3 and TRBJ1-1; no clear D. Looked up from germline, CDR1 is SGHNT and CDR2 is YENEEA. The CDR3 has 14 residues. V was trimmed by 5 bases and J by 5 bases, leaving 15 bases between them.